The TCR beta chain described here comes from a study of cytomegalovirus exposure and HLA in healthy donors. General study results and limits: Previous analysis showed most TCR beta V segments were productive about 90% or about 30% of the time.

Turning to this clone: Its antigen is undetermined.

The V and J ends lost 3 bases and 7 bases respectively, with 22 bases between them. This CDR3 is built from 18 residues. The germline V gene has CDR1 MDHEN and CDR2 SYDVKM. The PCR was carried out with 60 Vbeta primers and 13 Jbeta primers. Generated by immunoSEQ multiplex PCR, the TCRdb table keeps only in-frame clones and is missing some. The table has roughly 250,000 clones, approximately 85% seen once. Each donor's status was that of a healthy bone marrow donor. This chain connects TRBV28 to TRBJ1-6; D may be TRBD1 (5 bases). Sequenced: PBMCs. The receptor was derived from a woman in her 40s in good health and CMV-seropositive. CDR3 sequence: CASSFWDFLAQRNSPLHF. In nucleotides, the CDR3 is TGTGCCAGCAGTTTCTGGGACTTCTTAGCGCAAAGGAATTCACCCCTCCACTTT.